This entry is about one T cell receptor beta chain. Profiled with immunoSEQ multiplex PCR; TCRdb holds only in-frame clones, not every one. The table lists more than 55,000 clones, approximately 91% of them singletons. The sample originates from a study of technical replicates of blood from a handful of donors. The V and J ends lost 1 base and 5 bases, in that order; junction bases with no gene match: 3. CDR3 length: 14 amino acids. Germline CDR1 is SGHTA and CDR2 is FQGNSA. The J gene is TRBJ2-5, the V gene TRBV7-2; 8 nucleotides line up with TRBD2. Sequenced input: PBMCs. This sequence originates from a human donor in good health. Some clones in this sample may be carry-over from other donors' samples. CDR3 DNA: TGTGCCAGCAGCTTAGGAGCTAGCGGGGAGACCCAGTACTTC. Translated: CASSLGASGETQYF.